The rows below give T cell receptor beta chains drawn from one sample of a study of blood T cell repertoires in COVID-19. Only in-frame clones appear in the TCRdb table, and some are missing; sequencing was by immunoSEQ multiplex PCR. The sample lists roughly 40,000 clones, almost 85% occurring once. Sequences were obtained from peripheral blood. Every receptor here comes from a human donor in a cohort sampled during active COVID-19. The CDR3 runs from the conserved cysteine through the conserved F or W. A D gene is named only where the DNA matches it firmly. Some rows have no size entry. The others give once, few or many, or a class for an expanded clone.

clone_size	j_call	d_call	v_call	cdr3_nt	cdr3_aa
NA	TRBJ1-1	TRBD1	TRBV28	TGTGCCAGCACGCTCGCCGGGACAGGACCAACTGAAGCTTTCTTT	CASTLAGTGPTEAFF
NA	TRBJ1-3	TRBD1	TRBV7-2	TGTGCCAGCAGCTCCAGGGGGAAACTGCGTGGAAACACCATATATTTT	CASSSRGKLRGNTIYF
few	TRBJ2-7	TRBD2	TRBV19	TGTGCCAGTAGTCCCCGCCTAGCGGGAGGGGCCTACGAGCAGTACTTC	CASSPRLAGGAYEQYF
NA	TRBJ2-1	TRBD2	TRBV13	TGTGCCAGCAGCTCACACCCCCTTATCCGGGACTATCTCTACAATGAGCAGTTCTTC	CASSSHPLIRDYLYNEQFF
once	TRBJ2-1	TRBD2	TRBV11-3	TGTGCCAGCAGCTTTGTGGGACTAGCAGTCAATGAGCAGTTCTTC	CASSFVGLAVNEQFF
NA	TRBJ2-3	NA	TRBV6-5	TGTGCCAGCAGTTTCAAAGCGGAGCCCACAGATACGCAGTATTTT	CASSFKAEPTDTQYF
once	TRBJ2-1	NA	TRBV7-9	TGTGCCAGCAGCTTAAGCAACTCCTACAATGAGCAGTTCTTC	CASSLSNSYNEQFF
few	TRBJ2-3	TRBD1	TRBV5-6	TGTGCCAGCAGCGTCCGGGACAGGGCCTTCTCTACGCAGTATTTT	CASSVRDRAFSTQYF
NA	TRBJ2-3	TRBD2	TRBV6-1	TGTGCCAGCAGTGACCGACTAGCGGAAGGGGATACGCAGTATTTT	CASSDRLAEGDTQYF
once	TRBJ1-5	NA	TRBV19	TGTGCCAGTAGTATGTCCGGGGAGTTCAATCAGCCCCAGCATTTT	CASSMSGEFNQPQHF
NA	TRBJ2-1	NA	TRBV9	TGTGCCAGCAGCGCCCTAGCGTCCAATGAGCAGTTCTTC	CASSALASNEQFF
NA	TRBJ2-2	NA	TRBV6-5	TGTGCCAGCAGAAAGCAGGGATCCGGGGAGCTGTTTTTT	CASRKQGSGELFF
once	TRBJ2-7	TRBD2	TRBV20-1	TGCAGTGCTAGTCACTGGACTAGCGGAACCTACGAGCAGTACTTC	CSASHWTSGTYEQYF
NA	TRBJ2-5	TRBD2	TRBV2	TGTGCCAGCAACGCTTTGACTAGCTCTCGGGAGACCCAGTACTTC	CASNALTSSRETQYF
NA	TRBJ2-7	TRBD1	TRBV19	TGTGCCAGTAAGGACAGGGGGCTTGGCGAGCAGTACTTC	CASKDRGLGEQYF
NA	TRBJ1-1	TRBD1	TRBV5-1	TGCGCCAGCAGCTGGGGACAGGGAGGTGAAGCTTTCTTT	CASSWGQGGEAFF
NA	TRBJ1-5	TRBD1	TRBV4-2	TGTGCCAGCAGCCCCTCTACAGGGGGCAAAGGCAATCAGCCCCAGCATTTT	CASSPSTGGKGNQPQHF
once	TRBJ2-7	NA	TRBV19	TGTGCCAGTAGTATCACAGGAGTTACCTACGAGCAGTACTTC	CASSITGVTYEQYF
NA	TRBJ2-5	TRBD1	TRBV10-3	TGTGCCATCGGGGGACAGGAAGAGACCCAGTACTTC	CAIGGQEETQYF
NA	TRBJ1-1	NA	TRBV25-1	TGTGCCAGCAGTGAGGGACAGAACACTGAAGCTTTCTTT	CASSEGQNTEAFF
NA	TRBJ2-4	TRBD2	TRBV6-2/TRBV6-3	TGTGCCAGCAGCCACCTAGCGGGAGGGCCGTCAGGCAGGAGGAAAAACATTCAGTACTTC	CASSHLAGGPSGRRKNIQYF
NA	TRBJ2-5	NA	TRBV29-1	TGCAGCGTCGGCCAGAGGCGGGGTGGGGGGGAGACCCAGTACTTC	CSVGQRRGGGETQYF
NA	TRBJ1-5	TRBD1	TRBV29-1	TGCAGCGTGACAGGGAGAGAGTCTAGCAATCAGCCCCAGCATTTT	CSVTGRESSNQPQHF